This T cell receptor beta chain was recovered during a study of shared clonotypes between healthy human individuals (dated by TCRdb to the early 2020s). Notes on the research overall: A couple of women and three men aged 18 to 49 years were included in the cohort. For each donor, CD4 naive and CD4 memory were each given three plates, CD8 naive was given two plates, and CD8 memory was given one plate. To estimate repertoire size and how much clonotype sharing occurs between individuals, the study deeply sequenced the blood TCR repertoires of five healthy adults. To increase sequencing depth and limit assay-specific biases, different laboratories used diverse techniques to prepare libraries and sequence TCR repertoires. Per donor, leukapheresis produced somewhere between about 0.85 and 9.5 billion PBMCs. What the research found in general, with its limitations: Around 5.4% of naive CD4, 3.5% of naive CD8, roughly 2.4% of memory CD4, and about 0.4% of memory CD8 clonotypes were shared across a few donors. Estimated clonotype richness was generally larger for naive than for memory subsets. Sampling was limited to blood, and TCR repertoires in tissue likely differ from TCR repertoires in blood. Pairwise subsampling indicated that sequencing depth was expected to affect the degree of clonotype sharing among donors. Compared with non-shared clonotypes, clonotypes shared by all four sorted-subset donors had higher generation probabilities. The small number of donors limited the genetic and exposure-history diversity represented. Even with the large sequencing depth, rarefaction of the sorted-subset datasets indicated that sequencing was incomplete.

TCR CDR3 regions were amplified from genomic DNA by multiplex PCR using the deep immunoSEQ assay. Genomic DNA extracted from each cell subset was distributed evenly over all wells of several immunoSEQ 96-well plates, and each plate served as one replicate. Each replicate PCR for sorted subsets received around 200 ng genomic DNA, equal to 30,000 or so T cell genomes. The purified libraries were quantified using a Qubit 3.0 fluorometer, sized with a Bioanalyzer 2100, and then quantified again using the KAPA Library Quantification kit. Each immunoSEQ 96-well plate was sequenced on its own single-read 150-cycle Illumina NextSeq 550 flow cell. Processing in the source paper ran as follows. Because the immunoSEQ output held only junctional sequences and lacked quality scores, the filtering could not match the filtering applied to full-length reads. Sequences were annotated with PyIR, a Python wrapper for IgBLAST v1.9, using IMGT germline references to assign V/J genes and CDR3. Reads were removed for weak V/J assignments (E-value above 1e-6), missing CDR3, stop codons, out-of-frame junctions, or ambiguous translated residues. V3J clonotypes were defined as sequences sharing an identical inferred V gene, J gene, and CDR3 amino acid sequence. Percentage overlap between repertoires was calculated by dividing the number of shared unique clonotypes by the size of the smaller repertoire. Richness of each repertoire was evaluated using RTK rarefaction, the Chao1 estimator, and Recon v2.1 estimates of unobserved clonotypes. For all TCRbeta clonotypes obtained by the gDNA method from a handful of donors, generation probabilities were computed with OLGA. TCRdb re-hosts the immuneACCESS table, in-frame sequences only. Its copies lack some clones; in the studies checked, an unresolved V gene accounts for under half of them, and the cause for the rest is not known. V and J calls plus clone size are reproduced from that table; the DNA served to infer D and trimming. This sample gives approximately 1.5 million clones in total; 98% of them show up just once. The top ten constitute 0.45% of the sample.

Regarding this clone: Which antigen it targets is not known. The sample holds no much larger clone one base away, and base qualities are not on file.

From the germline V gene, CDR1 is SGHDN and CDR2 is FVKESK. The V end gives up 4 bases and the J end 6 bases, leaving 9 bases in the junction not matched to a gene. From cysteine to phenylalanine, the CDR3 is 15 amino acids long. The DNA shown is the 45-base CDR3, in frame from base 1. Healthy HIV-negative adults with no recently reported acute infections or vaccinations were included as donors. Every donor was a Caucasian adult living in Nashville, Tennessee, USA. CD4+ T cells were enriched by magnetic negative selection; naive cells were then positively selected on CD45RA, and the negative fraction formed the memory subset. Blood was obtained by leukapheresis, after which PBMCs were separated by Ficoll-Histopaque density gradient centrifugation and cryopreserved in liquid nitrogen vapor phase. Analytical flow cytometry was used to check the purity and quantity of every magnetically sorted T cell population. Genomic DNA was isolated from every sorted fraction and measured by UV absorbance on a Nanodrop 2000c.

The sequence was obtained from a man aged 25 to 40 in good health. Material for sequencing was naive CD4+ T cells sorted from blood. The cell subset or site label on this specimen signifies: CD45RA+ positively selected. The sequence links TRBV14 to TRBJ2-7; TRBD1 matches 10 bases in the middle. The CDR3 protein sequence reads: CASSLLRTGGFEQYF. The DNA sequence is TGTGCCAGCAGCCTCCTCCGGACAGGGGGGTTCGAGCAGTACTTC.